This TCR beta chain was sequenced during a study of human thymus T cells. The ends lost 0 bases at V and 6 bases at J; junction bases unmatched: 11. The germline gives CDR1 LGHNA, CDR2 YNFKEQ. The CDR3 is made up of 18 amino acids. Study results and limitations: Related reports documented highly overlapping thymic repertoires among unrelated individuals.

This clone was seen more than once but under ten times. The target antigen is unknown. Corrective heart surgery yielded the resections from which the thymus tissue came. Assay used: immunoSEQ multiplex PCR; TCRdb lists only in-frame clones, some missing. The sample yields roughly 130,000 clones, about 93% seen once. Sequenced sample: thymus tissue. The sequence derives from a boy under two years old with a congenital heart defect but otherwise immunologically healthy. The rearrangement joins TRBV4-2 to TRBJ1-6, with 7 bases that match TRBD1. CDR3 amino acids: CASSQEGGDSVCNSPLHF. The CDR3 bases are TGTGCCAGCAGCCAAGAAGGGGGGGACAGTGTTTGTAATTCACCCCTCCACTTT.